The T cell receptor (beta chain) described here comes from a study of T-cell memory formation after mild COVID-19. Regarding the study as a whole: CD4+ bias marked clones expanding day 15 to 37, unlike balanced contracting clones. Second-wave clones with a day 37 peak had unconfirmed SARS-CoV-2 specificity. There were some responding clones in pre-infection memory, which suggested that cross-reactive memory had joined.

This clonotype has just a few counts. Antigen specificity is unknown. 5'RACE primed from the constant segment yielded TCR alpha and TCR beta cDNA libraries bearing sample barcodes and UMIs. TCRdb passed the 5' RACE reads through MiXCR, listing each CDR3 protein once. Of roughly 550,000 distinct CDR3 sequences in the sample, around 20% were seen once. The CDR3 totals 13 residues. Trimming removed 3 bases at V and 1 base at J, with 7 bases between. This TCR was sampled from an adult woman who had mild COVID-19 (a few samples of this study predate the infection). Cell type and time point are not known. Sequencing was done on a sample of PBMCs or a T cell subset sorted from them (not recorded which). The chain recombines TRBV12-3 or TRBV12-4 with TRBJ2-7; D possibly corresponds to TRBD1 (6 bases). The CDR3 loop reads CASSFQGSYEQYF. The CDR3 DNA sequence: TGTGCCAGCAGTTTCCAGGGGTCCTACGAGCAGTACTTC.